These 29 T cell receptor beta chains were all obtained from the same sample, sequenced in a study of T cells after yellow fever vaccination. TCRdb called the 5' RACE reads again in MiXCR, with one record for every CDR3 protein. In the table there are about 170,000 distinct CDR3 sequences, more than 9.5% of which are singletons. The specimen was CD8+ T cells sorted from PBMCs, collected 15 days after the yellow fever booster vaccination. All receptors come from a man aged 18 to 29 who received the YFV17D yellow fever vaccine.

This clonotype was counted a few times. The CDR3 coding sequence is TGTGCCAGCAGTTGGAGGATTGGAACGCTAGAGACCCAGTACTTC. Protein: CASSWRIGTLETQYF. J is TRBJ2-5 and V is TRBV6-2 or TRBV6-3; a possible D gene is TRBD2 (5 bases). The length of the CDR3 is 15 residues. CDR1 is MNHEY, CDR2 SVGEGT, per germline. Trimming cost V 4 bases and J 4 bases, with 16 bases left between them.

The gene calls are TRBV2 and TRBJ2-7; a weak D match, TRBD2 (5 bases). Looked up from germline, CDR1 is SNHLY and CDR2 is FYNNEI. CDR3 length equals 12 residues. Between the trimmed V and J ends, which lost 6 bases and 4 bases, there was a span of 10 bases. CDR3 coding DNA: TGTGCCAGCAGCGTCGGGGTTTACGAGCAGTACGTC. The encoded protein is CASSVGVYEQYV.

This clonotype has only a few counts. This rearrangement joins TRBV30 to TRBJ2-6; TRBD2 might be the D (6 bases). With 4 bases removed from V and 4 bases from J, the gap between germline ends came to 23 bases. The CDR3 covers 18 residues. Germline values: CDR1 GTSNPN, CDR2 SVGIG (reference sequence). This CDR3 is CAWNRLEGHLTGANVLTF. CDR3 in DNA: TGTGCCTGGAATAGATTGGAGGGGCATTTAACGGGGGCCAACGTCCTGACTTTC.

This clonotype occurred a few times. Here the CDR3 DNA reads TGCGCCAGCAGCCAAGTCCCGGGCTCCGAGCAGTACTTC. It encodes CASSQVPGSEQYF. J is TRBJ2-7 and V is TRBV4-3, with no clear D. Trimming stripped 1 base from V and 6 bases from J, with 10 bases between. Germline V lookup: CDR1 LGHNA, CDR2 YSLEER. The CDR3 has 13 residues.

This clonotype appeared a few times. This chain uses TRBV4-3 with TRBJ1-1; 7 positions match TRBD1. This CDR3 is 15 amino acids long. CDR1 is LGHNA and CDR2 is YSLEER in the germline V gene. After removal of 3 bases from V and 1 base from J, the junction contained 5 bases not matched to a gene. CDR3 in amino acids: CASSQVTGRNTEAFF. DNA of the CDR3: TGCGCCAGCAGCCAGGTGACAGGGAGGAACACTGAAGCTTTCTTT.

This clonotype was counted a few times. The rearrangement uses TRBV11-2 and TRBJ1-1; unclear D gene. CDR1 SGHAT and CDR2 FQNNGV come from the germline V gene. This CDR3 contains 14 residues. Trimming cost V 3 bases and J 0 bases, with 8 bases left between them. In DNA, the CDR3 is TGTGCCAGCAGCTTGAGCGTCATGAACACTGAAGCTTTCTTT. Translated, it gives CASSLSVMNTEAFF.

Ten or more counts support this clonotype. The V gene is TRBV12-3 or TRBV12-4, the J gene TRBJ1-1; D might be TRBD1 (5 bases). There are 14 residues in the CDR3. The V gene lost 6 bases and the J gene lost 3 bases, with 14 bases spanning the gap. CDR3 in amino acids: CASSSSSGHTEAFF. For the CDR3, the DNA is TGTGCCAGCAGCTCGTCCTCGGGGCACACTGAAGCTTTCTTT.

In this sample, this clonotype turned up a few times. This rearrangement joins TRBV6-2 or TRBV6-3 to TRBJ2-2, with TRBD2 matching 10 bases. J gave up 0 bases and V 2 bases, and 3 bases lay outside the gene matches. Germline V gene lookup returns CDR1 MNHEY and CDR2 SVGEGT. CDR3 length: 17 residues. The DNA for the CDR3 is TGTGCCAGCAGTTACCTAGCGGGGGACTCGAACACCGGGGAGCTGTTTTTT. Its translation: CASSYLAGDSNTGELFF.

This clonotype was seen only a few times. The chain has TRBV27 and TRBJ1-2; D possibly corresponds to TRBD1 (5 bases). The CDR3 is 14 amino acids. The V end was cut by 2 bases, the J end by 8 bases, with 15 bases between. Germline V gene lookup returns CDR1 MNHEY and CDR2 SMNVEV (reference sequence). Here the CDR3 reads CASSLAPGRGGYTF. CDR3 nucleotide sequence: TGTGCCAGCAGTTTAGCCCCGGGACGCGGAGGCTACACCTTC.

As concerns this clonotype: Its ends do not fully match the called genes, so a read error is possible. V is TRBV19 and J is TRBJ1-1, with TRBD1 as a possible D gene (6 bases). The CDR3 is made up of 13 amino acids. Germline values: CDR1 LNHDA, CDR2 SQIVND (reference sequence). The CDR3 bases are TGTGCCGGTAGTGTCAGGGGCAACACTGAAGCTTTCTTT. Translation: CAGSVRGNTEAFF.

This clonotype was recorded a few times. The rearrangement links TRBV7-3 to TRBJ2-7, with 8 bases that match TRBD2. This CDR3 has 13 residues. Germline CDR1 and CDR2: SGHTA and FQGTGA. The trim removed 3 bases at V and 4 bases at J, leaving 2 bases unmatched. Here the CDR3 DNA reads TGTGCCAGCAGCTTTGGCGGGGGGTACGAGCAGTACTTC. Protein sequence: CASSFGGGYEQYF.

This clonotype has ten or more counts. The rearrangement uses TRBV4-1 and TRBJ1-6, with 8 bases fitting TRBD1. Germline V lookup: CDR1 MGHRA, CDR2 YSYEKL. Trimming took 4 bases from V and 9 from J; bases not matched to a gene: 8. The CDR3 sequence is 15 residues long. The DNA for the CDR3 is TGCGCCAGCAGCCTTGGGACAGGCGTCGGTTCACCCCTCCACTTT. Amino acids: CASSLGTGVGSPLHF.

This clonotype was seen more than once but under ten times. The J gene is TRBJ2-1, the V gene TRBV19, with D possibly matching TRBD2 (5 bases). The germline V gene encodes CDR1 LNHDA and CDR2 SQIVND (reference sequence). V lost 10 bases, J lost 4 bases, and 11 bases lay in between. The CDR3 extends over 12 amino acids. The CDR3 nucleotides read TGTGCCACTTCTCCGGGATACAATGAGCAGTTCTTC. This codes for CATSPGYNEQFF. Supplemented by reference TRBV19 and TRBJ2-1, the full variable domain reads DGGITQSPKYLFRKEGQNVTLSCEQNLNHDAMYWYRQDPGQGLRLIYYSQIVNDFQKGDIAEGYSVSREKKESFPLTVTSAQKNPTAFYLCATSPGYNEQFFGPGTRLTVL.

The CDR3: CARNSGLVPDIQYF. In nucleotides, the CDR3 is TGCGCCCGGAATTCGGGACTAGTCCCCGACATTCAGTACTTC. The chain links TRBV5-1 to TRBJ2-4; 8 bases align to TRBD2. V lost 10 bases, J lost 8 bases, and 14 bases stayed unmatched. The CDR3 has 14 amino acids. Germline assignment: CDR1 SGHRS and CDR2 YFSETQ.

This clonotype was seen repeatedly, ten times or more. The chain combines TRBV27 with TRBJ1-4; 8 bases map to TRBD1. CDR1 MNHEY and CDR2 SMNVEV come from the germline V gene (reference sequence). V lost 5 bases to trimming and J lost 6 bases; unmatched junction nucleotides: 8. The CDR3 is made up of 15 amino acids. The DNA for the CDR3 is TGTGCCAGCAGTCCCTGGACAGGGTCGGATGAAAAACTGTTTTTT. Translating it yields CASSPWTGSDEKLFF. The full variable domain, rest sourced from reference TRBV27 and TRBJ1-4, is EAQVTQNPRYLITVTGKKLTVTCSQNMNHEYMSWYRQDPGLGLRQIYYSMNVEVTDKGDVPEGYKVSRKEKRNFPLILESPSPNQTSLYFCASSPWTGSDEKLFFGSGTQLSVL.

This clonotype has more than one count but fewer than ten. CDR3 amino acids: CASSAGVREGTGGIRSYNEQFF. CDR3 nucleotide sequence: TGTGCCAGCAGCGCAGGGGTCCGTGAAGGGACAGGGGGCATCCGGTCCTACAATGAGCAGTTCTTC. The J gene is TRBJ2-1, the V gene TRBV7-9, with TRBD1 identical over 12 bases. The V gene end was trimmed by 5 bases and the J gene end by 1 base; junction bases not matched to a gene: 21. This CDR3 contains 22 residues. In germline, CDR1 is SEHNR, CDR2 FQNEAQ (reference sequence).

At least ten counts were recorded for this clonotype. The chain combines TRBV20-1 with TRBJ2-5; no reliable D call. The CDR3 runs 13 residues. V lost 5 bases, J lost 2 bases, and 12 bases lay in between. Germline V gene lookup returns CDR1 DFQATT and CDR2 SNEGSKA (reference sequence). CDR3 in amino acids: CSAETENQETQYF. CDR3 coding DNA: TGCAGTGCTGAAACAGAAAATCAAGAGACCCAGTACTTC.

The sample holds a few counts of this clonotype. The V call is TRBV6-5, the J call TRBJ2-3; TRBD1 or TRBD2 may be the D gene (5 bases each). V dropped 2 bases and J dropped 2 bases, with 14 bases sitting between them. Germline V gene sequence: CDR1 MNHEY, CDR2 SVGAGI. The CDR3 runs 16 residues. The CDR3 reads CASSYQTGTLTDTQYF. In DNA form, the CDR3 reads TGTGCCAGCAGTTACCAGACCGGGACCCTCACAGATACGCAGTATTTT.

The rearrangement links TRBV4-1 to TRBJ1-5; 8 bases line up with TRBD1. CDR1 is MGHRA and CDR2 is YSYEKL in the germline V gene. V was pared by 2 bases and J by 2 bases, with 5 bases of the junction left unmatched. The length of the CDR3 is 16 residues. CDR3: CASSQTRGLGNQPQHF. The CDR3 DNA is TGCGCCAGCAGCCAAACCAGGGGGCTCGGCAATCAGCCCCAGCATTTT.

The chain combines TRBV15 with TRBJ2-1; D not resolved. This CDR3 has 14 residues. V was trimmed by 5 bases and J by 8 bases, leaving 16 bases between them. The germline gives CDR1 LNHNV, CDR2 YYDKDF (reference sequence). DNA for the CDR3: TGTGCCACCAGCGGGGATCTATTTGACGATGAGCAGTTCTTC. It yields the protein CATSGDLFDDEQFF.

CDR3 region: CASSAQGWGNEQFF. The CDR3 nucleotides read TGTGCCAGCAGCGCACAGGGTTGGGGCAATGAGCAGTTCTTC. The genes are TRBV3-1 and TRBJ2-1; D possibly corresponds to TRBD1 (6 bases). The CDR3 covers 14 residues. Germline-derived CDR1 and CDR2 are LGHDT and YNNKEL (reference sequence). The ends were cut back, 5 bases at V and 6 bases at J, with 14 bases in the middle.

This clonotype occurred a few times. The chain employs TRBV28 and TRBJ2-2; D remains unclear. CDR3 size: 16 residues. The V gene lost 3 bases and the J gene lost 5 bases, with 16 bases spanning the gap. In germline, CDR1 is MDHEN, CDR2 SYDVKM. CDR3 sequence reads: CASSFRVSPITGELFF. For the CDR3, the DNA is TGTGCCAGCAGTTTCCGCGTCTCACCCATTACCGGGGAGCTGTTTTTT.

The V gene is TRBV6-1, the J gene TRBJ2-7; either TRBD1 or TRBD2 may fit D (7 bases each). There are 14 residues in the CDR3. Per the germline V gene, CDR1 is MNHNS and CDR2 is SASEGT. Trimming removed 8 bases from V and 1 base from J, with 15 bases in between. CDR3 in DNA: TGTGCCAGCGCAAGGGAGGGGGCATCCTACGAGCAGTACTTC. It yields the protein CASAREGASYEQYF.

This clonotype came up many times. The genes are TRBV6-5 and TRBJ2-7; TRBD1 matches at 9 bases. The germline CDR1 and CDR2 sequences are MNHEY and SVGAGI. Trimming at V came to 6 bases and at J to 2 bases, leaving 5 bases not matched to a gene. The CDR3 is 14 residues long. The CDR3 loop reads CASSYGQGTYEQYF. The CDR3 coding sequence is TGTGCCAGCAGCTATGGACAGGGGACCTACGAGCAGTACTTC.

There are a few counts of this clonotype. V gene TRBV20-1 combines with J gene TRBJ2-1, with D tentatively TRBD2 (6 bases). The CDR3 covers 17 residues. CDR1 DFQATT and CDR2 SNEGSKA come from the germline V gene (reference sequence). Trimming left V 0 bases short and J 3 bases short, with 18 bases between. Written as DNA, the CDR3 is TGCAGTGCTAGAGATCCGCGGGGTGGTCTGGGCTACAATGAGCAGTTCTTC. This gives the protein CSARDPRGGLGYNEQFF.

In this sample, this clonotype turned up a few times. The chain couples TRBV5-1 to TRBJ1-2; no definite D call. The length of the CDR3 is 14 residues. The germline CDR1 and CDR2 sequences are SGHRS and YFSETQ. Trimming took off 4 bases at V and 6 bases at J, with 16 bases between the two ends. The CDR3 sequence is CASSRTSPGDGYTF. The CDR3 DNA reads TGCGCCAGCAGCCGAACTTCTCCCGGAGATGGCTACACCTTC.

This clonotype showed up just a few times. The chain is built from TRBV10-3 and TRBJ1-4; TRBD1 might be the D (5 bases). Germline lookup yields CDR1 ENHRY and CDR2 SYGVKD. V shed 6 bases and J shed 5 bases, with 10 bases lying between them. The CDR3 sequence is 13 residues long. CDR3 sequence: CAIRRDENEKLFF. In nucleotides, the CDR3 is TGTGCCATCAGGAGGGACGAAAATGAAAAACTGTTTTTT.

This chain uses TRBV3-1 with TRBJ2-7; the D gene could be TRBD1 or TRBD2 (5 bases each). V shed 1 base and J shed 3 bases, with 16 bases lying between them. The CDR3 sequence is 16 residues long. Germline V CDR1 and CDR2: LGHDT, YNNKEL (reference sequence). In DNA form, the CDR3 reads TGTGCCAGCAGCCAAGCTCTTGGGGGAAGGTTCTACGAGCAGTACTTC. This encodes CASSQALGGRFYEQYF.

The rearrangement uses TRBV7-9 and TRBJ1-2; D remains ambiguous. Germline V gene sequence: CDR1 SEHNR, CDR2 FQNEAQ (reference sequence). Trimming removed 0 bases at V and 0 bases at J, with 11 bases between. The CDR3 length is 16 residues. This CDR3 is CASSLAAQDANYGYTF. The CDR3 region has the DNA TGTGCCAGCAGCTTAGCTGCCCAGGACGCTAACTATGGCTACACCTTC.